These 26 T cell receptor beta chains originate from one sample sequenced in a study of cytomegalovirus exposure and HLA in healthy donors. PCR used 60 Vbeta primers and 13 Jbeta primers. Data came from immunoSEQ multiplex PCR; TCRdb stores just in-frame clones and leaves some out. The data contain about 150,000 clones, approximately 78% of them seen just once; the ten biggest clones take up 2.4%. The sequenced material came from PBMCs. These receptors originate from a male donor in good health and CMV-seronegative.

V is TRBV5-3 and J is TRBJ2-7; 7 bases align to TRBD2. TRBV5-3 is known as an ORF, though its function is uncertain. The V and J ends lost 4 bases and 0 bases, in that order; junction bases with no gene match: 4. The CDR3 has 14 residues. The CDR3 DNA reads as TGTGCCAGAAGCGGTCCTAGCGGCTCCTACGAGCAGTACTTC. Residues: CARSGPSGSYEQYF.

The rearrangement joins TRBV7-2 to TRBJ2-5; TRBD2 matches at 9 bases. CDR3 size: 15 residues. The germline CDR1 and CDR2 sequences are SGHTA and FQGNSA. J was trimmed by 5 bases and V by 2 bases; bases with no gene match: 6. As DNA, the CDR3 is TGTGCCAGCAGCTTACTACTAGCGGGTCGGGAGACCCAGTACTTC. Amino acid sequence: CASSLLLAGRETQYF.

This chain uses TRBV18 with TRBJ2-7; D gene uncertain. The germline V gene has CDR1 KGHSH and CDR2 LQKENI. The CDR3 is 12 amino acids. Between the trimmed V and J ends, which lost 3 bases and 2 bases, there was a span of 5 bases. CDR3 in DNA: TGTGCCAGCTCACCCCCCACCTACGAGCAGTACTTC. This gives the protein CASSPPTYEQYF.

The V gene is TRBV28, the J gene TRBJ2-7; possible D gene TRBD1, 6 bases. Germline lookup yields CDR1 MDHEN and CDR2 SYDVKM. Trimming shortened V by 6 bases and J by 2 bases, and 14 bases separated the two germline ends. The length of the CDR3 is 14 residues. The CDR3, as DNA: TGTGCCAGCAGGGGACATGGGCTAGCCTACGAGCAGTACTTC. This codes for CASRGHGLAYEQYF.

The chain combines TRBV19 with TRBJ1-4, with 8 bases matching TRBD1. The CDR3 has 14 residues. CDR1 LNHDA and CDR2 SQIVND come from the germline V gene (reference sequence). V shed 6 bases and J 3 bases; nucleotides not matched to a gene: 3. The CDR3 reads CASRDRVANEKLFF. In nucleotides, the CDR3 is TGTGCCAGTAGGGACAGGGTGGCTAATGAAAAACTGTTTTTT.

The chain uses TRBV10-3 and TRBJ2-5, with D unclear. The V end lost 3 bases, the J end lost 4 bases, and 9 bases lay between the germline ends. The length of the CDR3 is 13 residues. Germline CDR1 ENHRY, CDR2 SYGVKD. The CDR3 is CAISDDSRETQYF. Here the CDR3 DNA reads TGTGCCATCAGTGATGACTCCCGAGAGACCCAGTACTTC.

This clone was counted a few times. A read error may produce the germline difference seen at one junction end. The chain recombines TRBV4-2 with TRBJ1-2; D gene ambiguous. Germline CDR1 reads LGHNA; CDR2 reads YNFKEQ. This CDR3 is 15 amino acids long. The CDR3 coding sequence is TGTGCCAGCAGCCAAGAGGTCAGGCTTAACCATGGCTACACCTTC. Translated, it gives CASSQEVRLNHGYTF.

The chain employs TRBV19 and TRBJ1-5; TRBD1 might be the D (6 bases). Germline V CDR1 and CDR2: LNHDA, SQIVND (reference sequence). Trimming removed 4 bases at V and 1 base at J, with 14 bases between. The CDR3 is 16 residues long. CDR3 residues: CASSTLQGLSNQPQHF. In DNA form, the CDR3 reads TGTGCCAGTAGTACACTACAGGGTTTGAGCAATCAGCCCCAGCATTTT.

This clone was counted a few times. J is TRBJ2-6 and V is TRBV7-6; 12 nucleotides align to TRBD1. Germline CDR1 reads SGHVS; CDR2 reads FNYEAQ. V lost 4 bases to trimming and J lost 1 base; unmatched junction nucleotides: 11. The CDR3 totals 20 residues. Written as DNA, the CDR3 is TGTGCCAGCAGCTCGCCAAGGCCGGGACAGGGGGCGTCTGGGGCCAACGTCCTGACTTTC. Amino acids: CASSSPRPGQGASGANVLTF.

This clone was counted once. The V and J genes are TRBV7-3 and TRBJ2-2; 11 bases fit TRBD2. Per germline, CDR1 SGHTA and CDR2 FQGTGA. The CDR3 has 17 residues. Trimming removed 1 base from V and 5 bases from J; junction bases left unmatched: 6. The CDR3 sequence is CASSLSLAGGRTGELFF. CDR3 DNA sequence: TGTGCCAGCAGCTTAAGCCTAGCGGGAGGCCGGACCGGGGAGCTGTTTTTT.

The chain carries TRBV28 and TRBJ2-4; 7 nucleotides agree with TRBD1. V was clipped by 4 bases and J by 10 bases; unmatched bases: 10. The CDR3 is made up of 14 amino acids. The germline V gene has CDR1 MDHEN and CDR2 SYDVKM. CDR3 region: CASSSIPQGNIQYF. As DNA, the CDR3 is TGTGCCAGCAGTTCTATCCCACAGGGGAATATTCAGTACTTC.

CDR3: CASSYASGSSYEQYF. The CDR3 DNA is TGTGCCAGCAGCTACGCTAGCGGGAGCTCCTACGAGCAGTACTTC. The genes are TRBV7-3 and TRBJ2-7, with TRBD2 matching 10 bases. Germline CDR1 SGHTA, CDR2 FQGTGA. The CDR3 sequence is 15 residues long. The junction had 3 bases not matched to a gene; V was cut back by 4 bases and J by 0 bases.

CDR3 amino acids: CASSVNGQAEETQYF. The DNA for the CDR3 is TGCGCCAGCAGCGTGAACGGACAGGCTGAAGAGACCCAGTACTTC. V is TRBV4-1 and J is TRBJ2-5, with 7 positions matching TRBD1. Unmatched junction bases numbered 9, after V lost 5 bases and J lost 3 bases. The CDR3 contains 15 residues. Germline CDR1 and CDR2: MGHRA and YSYEKL.

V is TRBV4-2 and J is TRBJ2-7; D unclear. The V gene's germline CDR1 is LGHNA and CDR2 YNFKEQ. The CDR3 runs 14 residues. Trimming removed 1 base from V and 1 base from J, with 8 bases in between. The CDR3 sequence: CASSQVIESYEQYF. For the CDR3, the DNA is TGTGCCAGCAGCCAAGTTATAGAGTCCTACGAGCAGTACTTC.

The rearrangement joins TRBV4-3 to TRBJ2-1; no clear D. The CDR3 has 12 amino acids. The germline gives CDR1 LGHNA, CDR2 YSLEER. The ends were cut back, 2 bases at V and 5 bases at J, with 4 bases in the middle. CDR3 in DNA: TGCGCCAGCAGCCAATCCGACAATGAGCAGTTCTTC. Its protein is CASSQSDNEQFF.

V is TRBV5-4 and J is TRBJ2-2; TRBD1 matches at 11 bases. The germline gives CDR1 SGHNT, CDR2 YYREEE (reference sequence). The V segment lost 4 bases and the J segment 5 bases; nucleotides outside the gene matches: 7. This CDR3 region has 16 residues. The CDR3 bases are TGTGCCAGCAGCCCCGGACAGGGGGCGGGAACCGGGGAGCTGTTTTTT. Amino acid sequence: CASSPGQGAGTGELFF.

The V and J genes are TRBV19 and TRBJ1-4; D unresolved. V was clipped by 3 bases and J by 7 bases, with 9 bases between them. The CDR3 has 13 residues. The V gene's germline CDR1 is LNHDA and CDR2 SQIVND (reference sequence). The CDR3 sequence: CASSIPAGEKLFF. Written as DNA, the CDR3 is TGTGCCAGTAGTATCCCGGCGGGTGAAAAACTGTTTTTT.

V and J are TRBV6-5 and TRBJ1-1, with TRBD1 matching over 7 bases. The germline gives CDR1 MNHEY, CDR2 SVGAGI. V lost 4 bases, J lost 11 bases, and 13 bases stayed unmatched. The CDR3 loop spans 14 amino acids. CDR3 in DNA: TGTGCCAGCAGTTCCCGGGACAGCCTTCTTTGGGCTTTCTTT. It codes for CASSSRDSLLWAFF.

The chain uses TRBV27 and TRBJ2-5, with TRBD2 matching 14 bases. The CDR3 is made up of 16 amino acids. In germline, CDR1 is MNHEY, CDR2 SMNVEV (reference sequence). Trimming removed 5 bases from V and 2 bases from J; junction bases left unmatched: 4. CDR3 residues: CASSRRLAGGQETQYF. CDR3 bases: TGTGCCAGCAGTCGCAGACTAGCGGGGGGGCAAGAGACCCAGTACTTC.

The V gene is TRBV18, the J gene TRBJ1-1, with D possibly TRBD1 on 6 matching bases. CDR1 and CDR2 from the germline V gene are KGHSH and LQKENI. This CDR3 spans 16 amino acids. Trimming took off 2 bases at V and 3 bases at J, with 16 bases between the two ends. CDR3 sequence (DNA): TGTGCCAGCTCACCAGTACAAAATACAGGGTACACTGAAGCTTTCTTT. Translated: CASSPVQNTGYTEAFF.

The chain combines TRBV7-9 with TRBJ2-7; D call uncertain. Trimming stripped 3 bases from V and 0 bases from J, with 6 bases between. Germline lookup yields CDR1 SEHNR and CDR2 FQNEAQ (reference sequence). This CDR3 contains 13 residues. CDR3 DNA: TGTGCCAGCAGCTTGCCCAGCTCCTACGAGCAGTACTTC. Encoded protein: CASSLPSSYEQYF.

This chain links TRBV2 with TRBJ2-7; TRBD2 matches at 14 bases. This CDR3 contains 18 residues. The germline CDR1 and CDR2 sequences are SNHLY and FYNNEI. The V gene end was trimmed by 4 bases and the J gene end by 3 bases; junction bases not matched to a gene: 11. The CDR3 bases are TGTGCCAGCAGTGTAACTACCAGGACTAGCGGGAGGAACTACGAGCAGTACTTC. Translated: CASSVTTRTSGRNYEQYF.

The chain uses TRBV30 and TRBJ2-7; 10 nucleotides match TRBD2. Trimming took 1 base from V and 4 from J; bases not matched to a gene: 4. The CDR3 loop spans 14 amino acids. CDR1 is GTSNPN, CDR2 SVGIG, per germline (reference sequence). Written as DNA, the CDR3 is TGTGCCTGGAGTGGCGGGACTAGCGAATACGAGCAGTACTTC. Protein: CAWSGGTSEYEQYF.

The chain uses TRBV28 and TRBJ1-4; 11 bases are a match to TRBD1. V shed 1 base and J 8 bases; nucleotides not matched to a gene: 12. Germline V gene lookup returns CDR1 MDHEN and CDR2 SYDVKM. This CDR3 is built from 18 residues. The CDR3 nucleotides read TGTGCCAGCAGTTTATACGGACAGGGGGCGGGGGCCGGCGAAAAACTGTTTTTT. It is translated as CASSLYGQGAGAGEKLFF. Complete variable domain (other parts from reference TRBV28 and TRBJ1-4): DVKVTQSSRYLVKRTGEKVFLECVQDMDHENMFWYRQDPGLGLRLIYFSYDVKMKEKGDIPEGYSVSREKKERFSLILESASTNQTSMYLCASSLYGQGAGAGEKLFFGSGTQLSVL.

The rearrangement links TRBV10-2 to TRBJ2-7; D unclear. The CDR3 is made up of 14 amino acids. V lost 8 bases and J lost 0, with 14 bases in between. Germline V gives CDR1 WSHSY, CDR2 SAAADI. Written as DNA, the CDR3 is TGCGCCAGCCAGACTTTACCTAGCTCCTACGAGCAGTACTTC. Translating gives CASQTLPSSYEQYF.

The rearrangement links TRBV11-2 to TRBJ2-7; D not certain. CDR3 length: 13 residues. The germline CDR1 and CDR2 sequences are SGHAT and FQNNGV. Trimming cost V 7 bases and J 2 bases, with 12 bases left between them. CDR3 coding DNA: TGTGCCAGCACCAACCAGGAACCCTACGAGCAGTACTTC. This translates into CASTNQEPYEQYF. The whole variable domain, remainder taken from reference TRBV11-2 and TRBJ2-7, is EAGVAQSPRYKIIEKRQSVAFWCNPISGHATLYWYQQILGQGPKLLIQFQNNGVVDDSQLPKDRFSAERLKGVDSTLKIQPAKLEDSAVYLCASTNQEPYEQYFGPGTRLTVT.